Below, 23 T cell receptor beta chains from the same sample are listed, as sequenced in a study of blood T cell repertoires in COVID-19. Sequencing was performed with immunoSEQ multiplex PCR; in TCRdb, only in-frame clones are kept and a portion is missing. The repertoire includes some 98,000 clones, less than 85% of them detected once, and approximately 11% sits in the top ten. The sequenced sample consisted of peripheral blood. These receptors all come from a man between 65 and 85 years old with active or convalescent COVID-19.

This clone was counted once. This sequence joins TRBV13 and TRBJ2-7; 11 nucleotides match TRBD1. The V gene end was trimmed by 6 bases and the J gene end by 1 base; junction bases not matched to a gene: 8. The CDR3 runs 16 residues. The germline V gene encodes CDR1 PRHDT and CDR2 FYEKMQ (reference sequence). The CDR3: CASRGTGTGGSYEQYF. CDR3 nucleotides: TGTGCCAGCAGGGGAACCGGGACAGGGGGTTCCTACGAGCAGTACTTC.

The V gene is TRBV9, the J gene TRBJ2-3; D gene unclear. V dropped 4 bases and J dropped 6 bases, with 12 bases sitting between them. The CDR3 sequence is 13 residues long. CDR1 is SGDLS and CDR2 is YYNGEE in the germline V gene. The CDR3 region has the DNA TGTGCCAGCAGCTCTACAGACGCGGATACGCAGTATTTT. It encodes CASSSTDADTQYF.

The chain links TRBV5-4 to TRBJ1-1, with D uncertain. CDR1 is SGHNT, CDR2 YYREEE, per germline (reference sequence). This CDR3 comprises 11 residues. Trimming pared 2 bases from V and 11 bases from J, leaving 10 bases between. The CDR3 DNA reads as TGTGCCAGCAGCTTCGGTGTAATCGCTTTCTTT. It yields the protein CASSFGVIAFF.

This chain's CDR3 is CASSLEGQGATDTQYF. The CDR3 coding sequence is TGCGCCAGCAGCTTGGAGGGACAGGGGGCCACAGATACGCAGTATTTT. The chain recombines TRBV5-1 with TRBJ2-3; TRBD1 matches 12 bases. V dropped 0 bases and J dropped 2; count of bases not matched to a gene: 1. Germline V gives CDR1 SGHRS, CDR2 YFSETQ. The CDR3 has 16 amino acids.

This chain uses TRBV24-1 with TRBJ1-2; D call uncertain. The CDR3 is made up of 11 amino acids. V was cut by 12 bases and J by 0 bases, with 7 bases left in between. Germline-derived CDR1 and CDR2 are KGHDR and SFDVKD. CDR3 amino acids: CAPRANYGYTF. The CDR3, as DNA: TGTGCCCCGCGGGCTAACTATGGCTACACCTTC.

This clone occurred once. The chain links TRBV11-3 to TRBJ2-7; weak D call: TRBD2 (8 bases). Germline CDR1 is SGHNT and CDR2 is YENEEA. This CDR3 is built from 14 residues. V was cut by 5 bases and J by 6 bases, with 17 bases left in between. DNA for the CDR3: TGTGCCAGCAGCCCGAGGGGGCTAGCGGGCGAGCAGTACTTC. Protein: CASSPRGLAGEQYF.

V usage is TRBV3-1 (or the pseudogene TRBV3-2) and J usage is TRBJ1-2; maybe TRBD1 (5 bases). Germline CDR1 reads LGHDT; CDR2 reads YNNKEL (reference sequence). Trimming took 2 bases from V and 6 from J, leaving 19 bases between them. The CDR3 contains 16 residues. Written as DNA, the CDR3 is TGTGCCAGCAGCCAAAGAGGTAGGGGAAACAGCCATGGCTACACCTTC. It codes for CASSQRGRGNSHGYTF.

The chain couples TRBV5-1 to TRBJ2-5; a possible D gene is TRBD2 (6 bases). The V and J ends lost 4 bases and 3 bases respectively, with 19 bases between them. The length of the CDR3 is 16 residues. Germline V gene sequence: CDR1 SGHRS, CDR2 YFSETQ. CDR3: CASSRGGATRKETQYF. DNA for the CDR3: TGCGCCAGCAGCCGGGGCGGGGCGACTAGAAAAGAGACCCAGTACTTC.

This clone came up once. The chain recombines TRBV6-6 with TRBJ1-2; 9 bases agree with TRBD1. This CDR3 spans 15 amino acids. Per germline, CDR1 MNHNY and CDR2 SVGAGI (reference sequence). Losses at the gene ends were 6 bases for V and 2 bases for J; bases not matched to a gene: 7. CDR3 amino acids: CASSLGTGRNYGYTF. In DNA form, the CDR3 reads TGTGCCAGCAGCCTTGGGACAGGGAGAAACTATGGCTACACCTTC.

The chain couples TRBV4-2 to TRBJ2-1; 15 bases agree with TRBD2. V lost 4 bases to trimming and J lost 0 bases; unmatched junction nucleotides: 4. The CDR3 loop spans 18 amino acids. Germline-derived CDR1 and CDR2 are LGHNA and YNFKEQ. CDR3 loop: CASSPGLAGGPSYNEQFF. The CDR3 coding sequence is TGTGCCAGCAGCCCAGGACTAGCGGGGGGGCCCTCCTACAATGAGCAGTTCTTC.

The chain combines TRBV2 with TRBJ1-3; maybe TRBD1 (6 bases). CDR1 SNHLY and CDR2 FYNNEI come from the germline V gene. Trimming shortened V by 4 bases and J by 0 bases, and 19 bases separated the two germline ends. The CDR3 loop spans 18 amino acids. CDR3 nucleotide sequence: TGTGCCAGCAGTGTTGAGGCTGACAGGCAGAGCTCTGGAAACACCATATATTTT. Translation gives CASSVEADRQSSGNTIYF.

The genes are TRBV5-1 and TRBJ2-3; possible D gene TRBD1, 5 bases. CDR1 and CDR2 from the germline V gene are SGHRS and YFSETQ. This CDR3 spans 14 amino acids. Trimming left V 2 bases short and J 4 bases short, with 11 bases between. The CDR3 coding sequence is TGCGCCAGCAGCTTAGACAGTTGGGCAGATACGCAGTATTTT. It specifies CASSLDSWADTQYF.

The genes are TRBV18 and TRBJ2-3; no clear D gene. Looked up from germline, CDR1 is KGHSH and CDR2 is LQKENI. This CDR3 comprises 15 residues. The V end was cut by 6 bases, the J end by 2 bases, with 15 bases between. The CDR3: CASSGPVQNTDTQYF. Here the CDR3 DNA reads TGTGCCAGCTCGGGCCCGGTCCAGAACACAGATACGCAGTATTTT.

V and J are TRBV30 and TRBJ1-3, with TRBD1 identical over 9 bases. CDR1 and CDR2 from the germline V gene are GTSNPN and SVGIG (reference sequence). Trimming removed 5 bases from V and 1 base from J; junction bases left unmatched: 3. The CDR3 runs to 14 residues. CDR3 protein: CAWDRGTSGNTIYF. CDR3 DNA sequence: TGTGCCTGGGACAGGGGGACTTCTGGAAACACCATATATTTT.

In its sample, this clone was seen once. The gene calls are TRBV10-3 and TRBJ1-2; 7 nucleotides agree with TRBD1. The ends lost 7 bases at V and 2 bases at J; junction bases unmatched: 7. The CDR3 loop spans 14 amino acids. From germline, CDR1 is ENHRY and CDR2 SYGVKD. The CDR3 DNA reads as TGTGCCATCACCCTAGACAGGGCCAACTATGGCTACACCTTC. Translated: CAITLDRANYGYTF.

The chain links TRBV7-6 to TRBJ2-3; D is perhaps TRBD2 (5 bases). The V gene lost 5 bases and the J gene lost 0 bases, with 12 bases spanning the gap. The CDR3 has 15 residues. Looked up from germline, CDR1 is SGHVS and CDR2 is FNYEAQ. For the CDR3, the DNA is TGTGCCAGCAGCAGGAGGATAACTAGCACAGATACGCAGTATTTT. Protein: CASSRRITSTDTQYF.

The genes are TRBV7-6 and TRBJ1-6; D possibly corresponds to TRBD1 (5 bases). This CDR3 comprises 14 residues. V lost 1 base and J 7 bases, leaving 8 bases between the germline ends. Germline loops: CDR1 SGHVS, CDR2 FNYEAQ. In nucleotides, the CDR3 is TGTGCCAGCAGCTTAGGACAGCCGAATTCACCCCTCCACTTT. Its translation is CASSLGQPNSPLHF.

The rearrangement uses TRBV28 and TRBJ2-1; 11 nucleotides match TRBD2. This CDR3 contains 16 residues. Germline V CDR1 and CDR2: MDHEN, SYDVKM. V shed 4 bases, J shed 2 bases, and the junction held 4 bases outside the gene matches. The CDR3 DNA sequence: TGTGCCAGCAGTTCAATACTAGCGGGGGCCTACAATGAGCAGTTCTTC. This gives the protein CASSSILAGAYNEQFF.

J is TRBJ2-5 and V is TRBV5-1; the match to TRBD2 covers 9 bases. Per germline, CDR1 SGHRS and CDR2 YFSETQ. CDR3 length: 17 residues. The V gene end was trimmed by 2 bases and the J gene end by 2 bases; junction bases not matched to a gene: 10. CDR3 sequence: CASSFGSGGTTQETQYF. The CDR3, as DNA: TGCGCCAGCAGCTTTGGGAGCGGGGGGACGACTCAAGAGACCCAGTACTTC.

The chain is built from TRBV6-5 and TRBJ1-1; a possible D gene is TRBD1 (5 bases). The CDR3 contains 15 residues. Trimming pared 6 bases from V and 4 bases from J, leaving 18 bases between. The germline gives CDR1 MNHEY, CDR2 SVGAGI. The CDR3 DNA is TGTGCCAGCAGCCCCCCGGTGGGGAGGGGCACTGAAGCTTTCTTT. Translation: CASSPPVGRGTEAFF.

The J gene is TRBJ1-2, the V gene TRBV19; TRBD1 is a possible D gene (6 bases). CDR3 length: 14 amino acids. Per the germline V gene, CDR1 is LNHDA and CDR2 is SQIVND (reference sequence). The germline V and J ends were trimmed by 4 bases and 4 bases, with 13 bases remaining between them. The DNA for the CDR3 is TGTGCCAGTAGTACGCCAGGGGTTATCTATGGCTACACCTTC. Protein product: CASSTPGVIYGYTF.

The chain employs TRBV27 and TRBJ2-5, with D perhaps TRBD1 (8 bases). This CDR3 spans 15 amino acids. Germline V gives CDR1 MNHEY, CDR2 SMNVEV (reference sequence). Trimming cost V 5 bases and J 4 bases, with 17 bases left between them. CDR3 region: CASSARTGRGETQYF. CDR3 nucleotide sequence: TGTGCCAGCAGTGCGCGGACAGGGAGGGGAGAGACCCAGTACTTC.

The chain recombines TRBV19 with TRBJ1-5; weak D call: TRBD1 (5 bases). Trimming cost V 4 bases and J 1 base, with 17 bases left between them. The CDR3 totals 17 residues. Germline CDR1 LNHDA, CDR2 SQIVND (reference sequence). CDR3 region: CASSRKSGKSSNQPQHF. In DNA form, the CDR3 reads TGTGCCAGTAGTAGAAAGTCAGGGAAGTCAAGCAATCAGCCCCAGCATTTT.